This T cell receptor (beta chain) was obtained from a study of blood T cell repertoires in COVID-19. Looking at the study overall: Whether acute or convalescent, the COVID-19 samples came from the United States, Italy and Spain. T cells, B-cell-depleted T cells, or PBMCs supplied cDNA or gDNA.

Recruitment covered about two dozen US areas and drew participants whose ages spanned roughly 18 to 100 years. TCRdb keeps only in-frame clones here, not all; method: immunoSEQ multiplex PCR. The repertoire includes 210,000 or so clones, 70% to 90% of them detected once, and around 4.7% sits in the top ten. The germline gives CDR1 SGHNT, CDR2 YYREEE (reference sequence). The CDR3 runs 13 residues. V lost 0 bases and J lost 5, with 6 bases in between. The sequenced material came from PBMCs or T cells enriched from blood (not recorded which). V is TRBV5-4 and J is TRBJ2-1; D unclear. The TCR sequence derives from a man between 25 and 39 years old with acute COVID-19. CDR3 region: CASSLVVNNEQFF. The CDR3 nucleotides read TGTGCCAGCAGCTTGGTAGTTAACAATGAGCAGTTCTTC.